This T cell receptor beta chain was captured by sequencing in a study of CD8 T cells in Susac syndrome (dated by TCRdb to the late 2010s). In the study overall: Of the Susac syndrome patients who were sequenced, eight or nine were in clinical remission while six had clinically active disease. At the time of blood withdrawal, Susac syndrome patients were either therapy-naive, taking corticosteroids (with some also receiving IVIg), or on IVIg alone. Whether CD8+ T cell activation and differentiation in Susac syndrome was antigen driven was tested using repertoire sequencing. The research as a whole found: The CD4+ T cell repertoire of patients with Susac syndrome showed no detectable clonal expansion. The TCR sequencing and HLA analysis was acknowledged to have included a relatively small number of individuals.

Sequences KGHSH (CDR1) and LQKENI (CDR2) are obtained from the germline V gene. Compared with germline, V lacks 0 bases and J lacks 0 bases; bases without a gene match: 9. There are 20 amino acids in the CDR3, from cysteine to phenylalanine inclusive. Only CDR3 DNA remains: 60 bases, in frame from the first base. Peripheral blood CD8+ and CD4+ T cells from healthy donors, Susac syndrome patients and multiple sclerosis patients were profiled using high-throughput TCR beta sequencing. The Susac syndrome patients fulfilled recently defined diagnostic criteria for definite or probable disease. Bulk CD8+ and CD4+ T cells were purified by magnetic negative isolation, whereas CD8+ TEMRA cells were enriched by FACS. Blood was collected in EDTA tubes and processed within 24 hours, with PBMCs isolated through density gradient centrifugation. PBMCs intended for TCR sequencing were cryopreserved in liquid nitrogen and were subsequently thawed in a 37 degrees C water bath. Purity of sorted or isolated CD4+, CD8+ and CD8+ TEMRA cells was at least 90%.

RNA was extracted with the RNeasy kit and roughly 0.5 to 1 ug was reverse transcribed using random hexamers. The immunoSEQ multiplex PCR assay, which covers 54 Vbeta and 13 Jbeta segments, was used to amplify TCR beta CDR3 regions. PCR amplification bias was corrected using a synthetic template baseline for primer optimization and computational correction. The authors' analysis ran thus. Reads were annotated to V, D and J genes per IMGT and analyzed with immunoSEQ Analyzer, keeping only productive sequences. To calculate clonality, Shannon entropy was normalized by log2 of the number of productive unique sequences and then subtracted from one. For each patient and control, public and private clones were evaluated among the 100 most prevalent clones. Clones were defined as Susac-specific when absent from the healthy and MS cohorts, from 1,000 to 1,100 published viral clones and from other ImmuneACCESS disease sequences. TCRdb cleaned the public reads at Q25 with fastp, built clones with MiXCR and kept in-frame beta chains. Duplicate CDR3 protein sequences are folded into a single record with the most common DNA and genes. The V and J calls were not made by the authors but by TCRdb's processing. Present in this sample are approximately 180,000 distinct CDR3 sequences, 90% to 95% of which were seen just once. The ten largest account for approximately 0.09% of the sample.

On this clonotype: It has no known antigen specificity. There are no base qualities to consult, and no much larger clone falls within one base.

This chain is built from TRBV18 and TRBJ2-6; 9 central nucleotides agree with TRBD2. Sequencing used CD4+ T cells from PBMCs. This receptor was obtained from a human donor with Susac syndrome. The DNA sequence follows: TGTGCCAGCTCACCACCCCTGGCGGGAGGGCCTACCTCTGGGGCCAACGTCCTGACTTTC. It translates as CASSPPLAGGPTSGANVLTF.